This T cell receptor beta chain was captured in a study of siplizumab effects on memory and regulatory T cells. General study results and limits: There appeared to be greater diversity in naive T cells than in memory cells, and naive T cells seemed major contributors to the alloresponse. Roughly 80-97% of proliferating CD4+ or CD8+ clones defied assignment to a naive or memory phenotype. Treatment with siplizumab left mappable alloreactive CD4+ clones averaging 68.8% Treg-derived, compared with 25% to 30% in controls.

Turning to this clone: Its antigen is currently unknown.

Trimming cost V 2 bases and J 0 bases, with 8 bases left between them. The CDR3 sequence is 14 residues long. Germline CDR1 and CDR2: MNHEY and SVGAGI. Per sample, the assay covered 90,000 to 100,000 TCR templates. TCRdb keeps only in-frame clones here, not all; method: immunoSEQ multiplex PCR. The table lists 110,000 or so clones, 92% of them singletons. Sequenced sample: Tregs sorted from blood. The chain employs TRBV6-5 and TRBJ2-7, with D uncertain. The sequence was obtained from a human donor in good health. The CDR3, as DNA: TGTGCCAGCAGTTACCCGGCGGCCTCCTACGAGCAGTACTTC. Translating it yields CASSYPAASYEQYF.